This T cell receptor beta chain stems from a study of beta chain features in type 1 diabetes. Findings and caveats of the study: The naive, central memory and Treg TCRB repertoires looked more alike in patients than they did in healthy donors. The VDJ junctions of type 1 diabetes patients carried fewer insertions and more deletions.

V dropped 4 bases and J dropped 7; count of bases not matched to a gene: 8. Per germline, CDR1 SGDLS and CDR2 YYNGEE. The CDR3 loop spans 15 amino acids. With respect to this clone: What it recognizes is unknown.

All of the isolated RNA was reverse transcribed, so expressed TCRB transcripts were sequenced. Method: immunoSEQ multiplex PCR; TCRdb's copy keeps in-frame clones and lacks some. The data show 130,000 to 150,000 clones, 10% seen once. The material sequenced was naive CD4+ T cells from blood. This chain links TRBV9 with TRBJ2-1; 10 bases align to TRBD2. The sequence derives from a man aged 18 to 29 in good health. The CDR3 DNA sequence: TGTGCCAGCAGCATCAGCGGGGGGGCCCCAAATGAGCAGTTCTTC. Encoded protein: CASSISGGAPNEQFF.